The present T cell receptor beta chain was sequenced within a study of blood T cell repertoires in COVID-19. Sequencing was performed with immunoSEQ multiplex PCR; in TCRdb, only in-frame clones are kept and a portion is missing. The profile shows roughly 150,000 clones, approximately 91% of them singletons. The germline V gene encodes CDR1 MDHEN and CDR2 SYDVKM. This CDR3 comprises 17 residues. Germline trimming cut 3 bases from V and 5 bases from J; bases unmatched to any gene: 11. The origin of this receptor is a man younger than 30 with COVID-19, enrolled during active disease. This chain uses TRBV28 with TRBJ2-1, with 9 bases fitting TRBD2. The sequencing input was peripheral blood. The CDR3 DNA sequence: TGTGCCAGCAGTTTCAATAGCGGGAGTGGGGGGCACAATGAGCAGTTCTTC. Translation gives CASSFNSGSGGHNEQFF.